These T cell receptor beta chains were read from a single sample in a study of blood T cells in healthy people across ages. Using its own MiXCR run on the 5' RACE reads, TCRdb lists one record per CDR3 protein. Of hundreds of thousands of distinct CDR3 sequences detected, around three fifths appear once; the ten largest clones hold around 24%. Sequenced material: blood. Receptor source: a man aged 40-49 years in good health. CDR3s include the opening cysteine and the closing phenylalanine or tryptophan. Fields, in order: J gene, V gene, CDR3 protein.

>TRBJ2-1|TRBV20-1
CSAEKAQGTYNEQFF
>TRBJ1-1|TRBV2
CASSVRQENTEAFF
>-|TRBV6-1
CASSELGGGETQYF
>TRBJ1-2|TRBV7-2
CASSLSSARVYGYTF
>TRBJ2-3|TRBV5-1
CASSWGGSYTDTQYF
>TRBJ1-5|TRBV10-2
CASSDPAGGYQPQHF
>TRBJ1-2|TRBV5-6
CASSFWEGAGATYGYTF
>-|TRBV6-6
CASSHRGTSYEQYF
>TRBJ2-7|TRBV2
CASTDSTYEQYF
>TRBJ2-5|TRBV24-1
CAIRARDRPETQYF
>TRBJ1-5|TRBV29-1
CSVRGGGVDQPQHF
>TRBJ2-4|TRBV4-3
CASSQGAQGAKNIQYF
>TRBJ2-7|TRBV29-1
CSVDSGPNYEQYF
>TRBJ2-5|TRBV11-2
CASSSIRGSHPWWTQYF
>TRBJ2-6|TRBV4-2
CASSQNSGRGSGANVLTF
>TRBJ1-5|TRBV29-1
CSVTESISNQPQHF
>TRBJ1-2|TRBV7-3
CASSSGPTGLYTF
>TRBJ2-5|TRBV5-1
CASGVSSGGGETQYF
>TRBJ1-4|TRBV12-5
CASGLVPDRDRGWDEKLFF
>TRBJ2-2|TRBV27
CASSLGSQGNTGELFF
>TRBJ2-1|TRBV18
CASSRSGGRGPEQFF
>TRBJ2-3|TRBV5-1
CASSWASGRATDTQYF
>TRBJ2-3|TRBV12-3/TRBV12-4
CASSHGQMGTDTQYF
>TRBJ2-3|TRBV2
CASSVLGATPDTQYF
>TRBJ2-5|TRBV9
CASSIAGGRETQYF
>TRBJ1-2|TRBV29-1
CSVEPEGYTF
>TRBJ2-2|TRBV27
CASSIPTGELFF
>TRBJ2-3|TRBV28
CASSDDRVGGTDTQYF
>TRBJ2-6|TRBV20-1
CSATLQGSGSWGSGANVLTF
>TRBJ1-6|TRBV25-1
CASSAPPGQGRGVNSPLHF
>TRBJ2-7|TRBV27
CASSLLPHEQYF
>TRBJ2-1|TRBV30
CAFEQGADEQFF
>TRBJ2-1|TRBV6-1
CASSVERGPYNEQFF
>TRBJ2-3|TRBV28
CVCQAGGEGTQYF
>TRBJ2-3|TRBV24-1
CATSDAGSTDTQYF
>TRBJ2-1|TRBV15
CVTSRGEGGNEQFF
>TRBJ2-2|TRBV20-1
CSARMTNTGELFF
>TRBJ2-2|TRBV30
CAWSGGGLGTGELFF
>TRBJ2-2|TRBV7-2
CASSQIGNTGELFF
>TRBJ2-3|TRBV20-1
CSADGEQGRNTDTQYF
>TRBJ1-2|TRBV20-1
CSATGTGYSNYGYTF
>TRBJ2-7|TRBV11-3
CASSFNQIGTSRSYEQYF
>TRBJ1-1|TRBV14
CASSQARFTSTEAFF